The clone carrying this T cell receptor beta chain has just one count. Its antigen is not known. These data originate in a study of T cell responses to AZD1222 COVID-19 vaccine. Points from the study as a whole: Clonal diversity may have been underestimated in mostly white British donors.

The trim removed 4 bases at V and 6 bases at J, leaving 3 bases unmatched. CDR1 is SQVTM, CDR2 ANQGSEA, per germline. The CDR3 length is 13 residues. Clones were read by immunoSEQ multiplex PCR, and TCRdb kept only the in-frame ones, dropping some. In the table there are about 140,000 clones, roughly nine tenths of which are singletons. The sequence was collected from an adult in good health. The sample here was peripheral blood, taken on day 0 of AZD1222 vaccination. The chain uses TRBV29-1 and TRBJ2-2; 9 bases line up with TRBD2. CDR3 sequence (DNA): TGCAGCGTTGGTGGACTAGCGCCCGGGGAGCTGTTTTTT. It is translated as CSVGGLAPGELFF.